The present TCR beta chain was sequenced within a study of blood T cell repertoires in COVID-19. This CDR3 spans 15 amino acids. Germline loops: CDR1 MGHRA, CDR2 YSYEKL. V gave up 1 base and J gave up 7 bases; unmatched junction bases: 8. TCRdb keeps only in-frame clones here, not all; method: immunoSEQ multiplex PCR. The table includes tens of thousands of clones, approximately 88% detected once. Sequenced: peripheral blood. The receptor comes from a man between 40 and 49 years old with acute or convalescent COVID-19. The V gene is TRBV4-1, the J gene TRBJ2-7, with TRBD2 identical over 9 bases. CDR3 sequence (DNA): TGCGCCAGCAGCCAAGCTTTAGCGGGAGCTCGGGAGCAGTACTTC. This sequence encodes CASSQALAGAREQYF.